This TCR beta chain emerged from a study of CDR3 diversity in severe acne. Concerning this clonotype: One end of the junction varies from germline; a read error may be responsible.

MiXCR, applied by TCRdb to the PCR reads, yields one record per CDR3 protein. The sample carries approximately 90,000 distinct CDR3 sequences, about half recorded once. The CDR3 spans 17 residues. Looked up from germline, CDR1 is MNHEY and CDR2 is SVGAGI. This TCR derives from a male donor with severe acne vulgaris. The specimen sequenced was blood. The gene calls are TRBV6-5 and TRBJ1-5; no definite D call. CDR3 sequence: CASSYFPPSENNQPQHF. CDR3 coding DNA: TGTGCCAGCAGCTACTTCCCCCCCAGTGAAAACAATCAGCCCCAGCATTTT.